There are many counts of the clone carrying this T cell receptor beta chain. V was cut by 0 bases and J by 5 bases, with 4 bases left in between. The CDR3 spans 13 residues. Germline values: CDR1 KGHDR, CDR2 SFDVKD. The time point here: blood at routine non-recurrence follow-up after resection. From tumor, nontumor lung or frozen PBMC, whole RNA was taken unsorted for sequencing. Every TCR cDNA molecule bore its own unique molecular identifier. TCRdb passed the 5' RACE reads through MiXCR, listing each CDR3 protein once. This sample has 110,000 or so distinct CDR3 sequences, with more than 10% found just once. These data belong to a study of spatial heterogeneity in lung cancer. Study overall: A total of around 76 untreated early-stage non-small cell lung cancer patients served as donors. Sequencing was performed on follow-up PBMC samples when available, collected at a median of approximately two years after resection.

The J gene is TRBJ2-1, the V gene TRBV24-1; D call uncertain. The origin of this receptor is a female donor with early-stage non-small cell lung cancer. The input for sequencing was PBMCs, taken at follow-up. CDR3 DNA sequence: TGTGCCACCAGTGATTTGCTGCACAATGAGCAGTTCTTC. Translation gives CATSDLLHNEQFF.